This T cell receptor beta chain was sequenced during a study of identical twins. Points on this clonotype: One end of the junction varies from germline; a read error may be responsible.

Template switching, a step in the protocol, added a universal primer site, and cDNA carried unique molecular identifiers. Each CDR3 protein is one row after TCRdb ran MiXCR on the 5' RACE reads. Of about 330,000 distinct CDR3 sequences detected, around an eighth appear once; the ten largest clones hold about 7%. This sample also appeared in a second study, on yellow fever vaccine responses in identical twins.

This TCR came from a woman aged 18-35 years in good health. Sequencing input: CD8+ T cells sorted from blood.

In DNA form, the CDR3 reads TGCAGCGTGGAAGGACAGGGGGCCAACGCCCTCTATGGCTACACCTTC. Its protein product is CSVEGQGANALYGYTF. V is TRBV29-1 and J is TRBJ1-2, with 11 bases that match TRBD1. The CDR3 covers 16 residues. Germline CDR1 SQVTM, CDR2 ANQGSEA.